The clone carrying this T cell receptor beta chain has only a few counts. Its antigen is as yet unknown. Arm-PCR with iRepertoire HTBI primers amplified the CDR3 regions for these TCR beta libraries. TCRdb independently ran MiXCR on the multiplex PCR reads; one entry per CDR3 protein. The repertoire has 420,000 or so distinct CDR3 sequences, about a quarter of them found once; the top ten carry 26%. The data are from a study of regulatory T cells in long-lasting Graves disease. The study, taken as a whole, reports: Favoring TRBV28, TRBJ1-2 and TRBJ2-5 was a feature seen in persistent disease. A greater number of public clonotypes (about 3,000) was shared by persistent patients than by new patients (approximately 910). It is possible that accuracy was reduced by the small size of the sample.

V lost 3 bases, J lost 5 bases, and 10 bases stayed unmatched. Germline V CDR1 and CDR2: SGHRS, YFSETQ. This CDR3 spans 17 amino acids. Time point reported: persistent/refractory GD, antithyroid drugs over 5 years with positive TRAb. PBMC RNA was the source of the TCR library. The receptor was isolated from a female donor with Graves disease. This sequence joins TRBV5-1 and TRBJ2-7; TRBD2 agrees at 14 bases. The sequencing here drew on peripheral blood mononuclear cells (PBMCs), taken when the disease was refractory, from a patient treated with antithyroid drugs. The CDR3 reads CASSSGLAGVRGDEQYF. As DNA, the CDR3 is TGCGCCAGCAGCTCGGGACTAGCGGGAGTAAGGGGTGACGAGCAGTACTTC. The variable domain in full, completed from reference TRBV5-1 and TRBJ2-7, reads KAGVTQTPRYLIKTRGQQVTLSCSPISGHRSVSWYQQTPGQGLQFLFEYFSETQRNKGNFPGRFSGRQFSNSRSEMNVSTLELGDSALYLCASSSGLAGVRGDEQYFGPGTRLTVT.